The 28 T cell receptor beta chains below come from one sample, sequenced in a study of blood T cell repertoires in COVID-19. Profiling relied on immunoSEQ multiplex PCR, and the TCRdb table lists in-frame clones only, not all of them. The table has about 150,000 clones, over 80% seen once. Material: peripheral blood. These receptors came from a middle-aged woman with active or convalescent COVID-19.

The DNA of the CDR3 is TGTGCCAGCAGTTCCCCGACAGGGGGCAGGACCACTGAAGCTTTCTTT. Protein product: CASSSPTGGRTTEAFF. The chain joins TRBV6-5 to TRBJ1-1; TRBD1 agrees at 10 bases. J gave up 4 bases and V 4 bases, and 9 bases lay outside the gene matches. The CDR3 loop spans 16 amino acids. Germline V lookup: CDR1 MNHEY, CDR2 SVGAGI.

This chain connects TRBV28 to TRBJ1-1; 7 bases match TRBD1. CDR1 MDHEN and CDR2 SYDVKM come from the germline V gene. CDR3 size: 14 residues. Germline trimming cut 2 bases from V and 5 bases from J; bases unmatched to any gene: 5. The CDR3 region has the DNA TGTGCCAGCAGTTTAAGTAGGGGGCTTACTGAAGCTTTCTTT. Amino acids: CASSLSRGLTEAFF. Variable domain in full (rest from reference TRBV28 and TRBJ1-1): DVKVTQSSRYLVKRTGEKVFLECVQDMDHENMFWYRQDPGLGLRLIYFSYDVKMKEKGDIPEGYSVSREKKERFSLILESASTNQTSMYLCASSLSRGLTEAFFGQGTRLTVV.

CDR3 DNA: TGTGCCAGCAGCCAACCGGGAGGGGCGACAGGGGGCTGGGCTGAAGCTTTCTTT. Residues: CASSQPGGATGGWAEAFF. The chain uses TRBV4-2 and TRBJ1-1, with 10 bases matching TRBD1. Per germline, CDR1 LGHNA and CDR2 YNFKEQ. This CDR3 is built from 18 residues. Trimming removed 2 bases from V and 6 bases from J; junction bases left unmatched: 15.

The rearrangement uses TRBV19 and TRBJ2-1; no definite D call. CDR1 and CDR2 from the germline V gene are LNHDA and SQIVND (reference sequence). The CDR3 extends over 12 amino acids. V lost 2 bases, J lost 4 bases, and 3 bases lay in between. The CDR3: CASSILYNEQFF. As DNA, the CDR3 is TGTGCCAGTAGTATACTTTACAATGAGCAGTTCTTC.

The J gene is TRBJ1-4, the V gene TRBV19, with D hard to call. CDR3 length: 13 residues. V lost 4 bases to trimming and J lost 5 bases, with 8 bases between them. Germline V lookup: CDR1 LNHDA, CDR2 SQIVND (reference sequence). The CDR3 DNA follows: TGTGCCAGTAGTAATGGGCTGAATGAAAAACTGTTTTTT. Translating it yields CASSNGLNEKLFF.

Only a few counts were recorded for this clone. The V call is TRBV5-1, the J call TRBJ2-1; no firm D call. Germline CDR1 is SGHRS and CDR2 is YFSETQ. V lost 0 bases and J 5 bases, leaving 15 bases between the germline ends. The CDR3 sequence is 16 residues long. The CDR3 DNA reads as TGCGCCAGCAGCTTGGCAGTAAGCGACTGGAACAATGAGCAGTTCTTC. This codes for CASSLAVSDWNNEQFF.

V usage is TRBV6-5 and J usage is TRBJ2-7; the D gene is possibly TRBD2 (6 bases). The germline gives CDR1 MNHEY, CDR2 SVGAGI. The V and J ends lost 7 bases and 3 bases respectively, with 13 bases between them. The CDR3 is 13 residues long. The CDR3, as DNA: TGTGCCAGCACGGGAGACTTTGGCTACGAGCAGTACTTC. Its protein product is CASTGDFGYEQYF.

Written as DNA, the CDR3 is TGTGCCACCAGTTCCAGGAAGAACACTGAAGCTTTCTTT. This codes for CATSSRKNTEAFF. The chain has TRBV24-1 and TRBJ1-1, with D hard to call. The CDR3 length is 13 residues. Trimming took off 6 bases at V and 1 base at J, with 8 bases between the two ends. Germline-derived CDR1 and CDR2 are KGHDR and SFDVKD.

The chain uses TRBV7-2 and TRBJ2-3; D not resolved. This CDR3 comprises 13 residues. Germline V lookup: CDR1 SGHTA, CDR2 FQGNSA. Trimming cost V 1 base and J 4 bases, with 6 bases left between them. The CDR3 DNA reads TGTGCCAGCAGCTTAGGTCCGGCAGATACGCAGTATTTT. Its translation: CASSLGPADTQYF. Full variable domain (missing parts from reference TRBV7-2 and TRBJ2-3): GAGVSQSPSNKVTEKGKDVELRCDPISGHTALYWYRQSLGQGLEFLIYFQGNSAPDKSGLPSDRFSAERTGGSVSTLTIQRTQQEDSAVYLCASSLGPADTQYFGPGTRLTVL.

The chain uses TRBV28 and TRBJ2-7; 8 bases fit TRBD1. V was pared by 5 bases and J by 2 bases, with 8 bases of the junction left unmatched. The germline V gene encodes CDR1 MDHEN and CDR2 SYDVKM. The CDR3 totals 15 residues. Here the CDR3 reads CASSRMGQAAYEQYF. CDR3 DNA: TGTGCCAGCAGTAGAATGGGACAGGCTGCCTACGAGCAGTACTTC.

The chain has TRBV5-6 and TRBJ1-5; TRBD1 matches at 8 bases. The CDR3 contains 15 residues. The germline V gene encodes CDR1 SGHDT and CDR2 YYEEEE. V shed 0 bases, J shed 7 bases, and the junction held 6 bases outside the gene matches. CDR3 in amino acids: CASSLGGQGSQPQHF. The CDR3, as DNA: TGTGCCAGCAGCTTGGGTGGACAGGGCAGCCAGCCCCAGCATTTT.

This chain joins TRBV13 and TRBJ2-6; TRBD1 matches at 10 bases. V lost 0 bases and J lost 3; bases outside the gene matches: 5. The length of the CDR3 is 18 residues. Germline assignment: CDR1 PRHDT and CDR2 FYEKMQ (reference sequence). CDR3: CASSLGGQGNRGANVLTF. DNA of the CDR3: TGTGCCAGCAGCTTAGGGGGACAGGGGAATCGTGGGGCCAACGTCCTGACTTTC.

V is TRBV28 and J is TRBJ1-5; 8 nucleotides agree with TRBD1. The J segment lost 6 bases and the V segment lost 10 bases, leaving 11 bases of the junction unmatched. CDR1 is MDHEN and CDR2 is SYDVKM in the germline V gene. The CDR3 totals 14 residues. The DNA for the CDR3 is TGTGCCACCGCTAGGCAGGGGGCGTTTCAGCCCCAGCATTTT. This sequence encodes CATARQGAFQPQHF.

The gene calls are TRBV19 and TRBJ1-4; weak D call: TRBD1 (6 bases). V was cut by 3 bases and J by 8 bases, with 13 bases left in between. Germline CDR1 and CDR2: LNHDA and SQIVND (reference sequence). The CDR3 runs to 14 residues. This CDR3 reads CASSINREGEKLFF. The DNA of the CDR3 is TGTGCCAGTAGTATTAACAGGGAAGGGGAAAAACTGTTTTTT.

This chain links TRBV19 with TRBJ1-1, with unresolved D. The CDR3 loop spans 15 amino acids. The V gene's germline CDR1 is LNHDA and CDR2 SQIVND (reference sequence). V was shortened by 0 bases and J by 1 base, with 9 bases between the two germline ends. CDR3 protein: CASSIDRTANTEAFF. The CDR3, as DNA: TGTGCCAGTAGTATAGATCGAACAGCGAACACTGAAGCTTTCTTT.

This rearrangement joins TRBV7-2 to TRBJ1-2; D might be TRBD1 (5 bases). Germline assignment: CDR1 SGHTA and CDR2 FQGNSA. The CDR3 loop spans 13 amino acids. Deletions cut 7 bases from V and 4 bases from J, with 13 bases between. The DNA of the CDR3 is TGTGCCAGCATCGATAGCGGGGGCTATGGCTACACCTTC. This encodes CASIDSGGYGYTF.

This chain links TRBV2 with TRBJ2-3; D remains unclear. Germline V gives CDR1 SNHLY, CDR2 FYNNEI. The CDR3 runs 13 residues. V lost 6 bases, J lost 0 bases, and 7 bases lay in between. Here the CDR3 DNA reads TGTGCCAGCAGGAGGCTGAGCACAGATACGCAGTATTTT. Translated: CASRRLSTDTQYF.

V usage is TRBV5-4 and J usage is TRBJ1-3; TRBD1 matches at 8 bases. The germline gives CDR1 SGHNT, CDR2 YYREEE (reference sequence). Trimming cost V 1 base and J 4 bases; bases outside gene matches: 4. This CDR3 has 15 amino acids. The CDR3 region has the DNA TGTGCCAGCAGCTTGCAGGGGGCGCGAGGAAACACCATATATTTT. Translation gives CASSLQGARGNTIYF.

V and J are TRBV6-2 or TRBV6-3 and TRBJ2-5, with 8 bases lining up with TRBD1. Unmatched junction bases numbered 11, after V lost 4 bases and J lost 7 bases. Germline CDR1 MNHEY, CDR2 SVGEGT. This CDR3 comprises 15 residues. The CDR3 loop is CASSSGGRRIRTQYF. Here the CDR3 DNA reads TGTGCCAGCAGTTCAGGGGGCCGCCGGATTCGGACCCAGTACTTC.

V is TRBV6-2 or TRBV6-3 and J is TRBJ2-5; maybe TRBD1 (6 bases). V dropped 6 bases and J dropped 5 bases, with 19 bases sitting between them. Germline V gene lookup returns CDR1 MNHEY and CDR2 SVGEGT. The CDR3 spans 15 residues. The DNA for the CDR3 is TGTGCCAGCAGCGGAGATAGGGGGTCCCGGGAGACCCAGTACTTC. Protein sequence: CASSGDRGSRETQYF.

The sample holds one count of this clone. The chain combines TRBV5-6 with TRBJ1-6; D is possibly TRBD1 (5 bases). This CDR3 region has 16 residues. Trimming pared 4 bases from V and 0 bases from J, leaving 11 bases between. Germline V gene data show CDR1 as SGHDT and CDR2 as YYEEEE. The CDR3 DNA sequence: TGTGCCAGCAGCCCCCAGGGAAGCTCCTATAATTCACCCCTCCACTTT. Its translation: CASSPQGSSYNSPLHF.

The J gene is TRBJ1-1, the V gene TRBV19; D unresolved. V was pared by 3 bases and J by 5 bases, with 4 bases between. The CDR3 loop spans 11 amino acids. Germline assignment: CDR1 LNHDA and CDR2 SQIVND (reference sequence). This CDR3 reads CASSMYTEAFF. Here the CDR3 DNA reads TGTGCCAGTAGTATGTATACTGAAGCTTTCTTT.

The chain uses TRBV28 and TRBJ1-2, with D hard to call. Germline CDR1 MDHEN, CDR2 SYDVKM. The CDR3 contains 17 residues. Deletions cut 6 bases from V and 1 base from J, with 21 bases between. Here the CDR3 DNA reads TGTGCCAGCAGGCCGGGTGGGGAGCAAGGGCTTAACTATGGCTACACCTTC. Translation gives CASRPGGEQGLNYGYTF.

The J gene is TRBJ2-7, the V gene TRBV29-1; 8 bases fit TRBD1. Germline V lookup: CDR1 SQVTM, CDR2 ANQGSEA. The CDR3 extends over 14 amino acids. J was trimmed by 3 bases and V by 5 bases; bases with no gene match: 9. For the CDR3, the DNA is TGCAGCGTTACCTCCGGGACAGGCAACTACGAGCAGTACTTC. Its protein product is CSVTSGTGNYEQYF.

The chain carries TRBV18 and TRBJ2-7; TRBD1 is a possible D gene (6 bases). V shed 3 bases and J shed 1 base, with 16 bases lying between them. This CDR3 is built from 16 residues. From germline, CDR1 is KGHSH and CDR2 LQKENI. The CDR3 nucleotides read TGTGCCAGCTCACCCTCCGAGGGGGAAAGTTCCTACGAGCAGTACTTC. This translates into CASSPSEGESSYEQYF.

The chain uses TRBV28 and TRBJ1-4, with 10 nucleotides matching TRBD1. This CDR3 region has 15 residues. Per germline, CDR1 MDHEN and CDR2 SYDVKM. The V gene end was trimmed by 6 bases and the J gene end by 7 bases; junction bases not matched to a gene: 8. CDR3 residues: CASRGGQGGSEKLFF. CDR3 sequence (DNA): TGTGCCAGCAGGGGAGGACAGGGGGGAAGTGAAAAACTGTTTTTT. Variable domain in full (rest from reference TRBV28 and TRBJ1-4): DVKVTQSSRYLVKRTGEKVFLECVQDMDHENMFWYRQDPGLGLRLIYFSYDVKMKEKGDIPEGYSVSREKKERFSLILESASTNQTSMYLCASRGGQGGSEKLFFGSGTQLSVL.

Here the CDR3 DNA reads TGTGCCAGCAGGGCATGGGGGACTAGCGGGGGTCAGTCCCGGGGGACCCAGTACTTC. Translated, it gives CASRAWGTSGGQSRGTQYF. This rearrangement joins TRBV27 to TRBJ2-5; 14 bases line up with TRBD2. The germline gives CDR1 MNHEY, CDR2 SMNVEV (reference sequence). The CDR3 spans 19 residues. V shed 6 bases, J shed 7 bases, and the junction held 19 bases outside the gene matches.

The chain recombines TRBV6-5 with TRBJ2-3; 7 bases fit TRBD2. The J segment lost 2 bases and the V segment lost 8 bases, leaving 10 bases of the junction unmatched. The CDR3 runs to 15 residues. Germline V CDR1 and CDR2: MNHEY, SVGAGI. The CDR3 DNA follows: TGTGCCAGCTCCGAAGCGGGGAAAGTCACAGATACGCAGTATTTT. This codes for CASSEAGKVTDTQYF.